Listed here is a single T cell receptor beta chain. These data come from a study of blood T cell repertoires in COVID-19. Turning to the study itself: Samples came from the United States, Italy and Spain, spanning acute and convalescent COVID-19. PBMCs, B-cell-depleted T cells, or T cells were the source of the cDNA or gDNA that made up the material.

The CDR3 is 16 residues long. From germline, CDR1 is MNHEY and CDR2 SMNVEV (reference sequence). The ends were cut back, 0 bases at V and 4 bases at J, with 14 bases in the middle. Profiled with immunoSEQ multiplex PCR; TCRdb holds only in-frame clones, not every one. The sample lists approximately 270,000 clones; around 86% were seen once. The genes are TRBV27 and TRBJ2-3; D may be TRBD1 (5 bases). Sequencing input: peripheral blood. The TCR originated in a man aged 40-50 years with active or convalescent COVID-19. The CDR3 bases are TGTGCCAGCAGTTTATCCAGACAGCCTCCCTCAGATACGCAGTATTTT. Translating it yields CASSLSRQPPSDTQYF.